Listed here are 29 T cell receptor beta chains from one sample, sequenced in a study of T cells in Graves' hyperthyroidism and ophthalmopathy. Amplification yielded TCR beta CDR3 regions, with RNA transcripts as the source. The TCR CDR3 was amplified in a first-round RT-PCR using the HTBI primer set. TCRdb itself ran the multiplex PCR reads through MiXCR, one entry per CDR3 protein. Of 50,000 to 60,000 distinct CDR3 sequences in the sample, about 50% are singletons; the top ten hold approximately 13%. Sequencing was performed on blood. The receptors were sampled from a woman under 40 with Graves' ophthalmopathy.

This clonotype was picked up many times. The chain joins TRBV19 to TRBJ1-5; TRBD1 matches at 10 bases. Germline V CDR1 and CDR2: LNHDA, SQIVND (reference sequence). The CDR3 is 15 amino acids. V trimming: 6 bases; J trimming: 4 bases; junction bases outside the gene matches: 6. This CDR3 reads CASSETGGGNQPQHF. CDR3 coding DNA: TGTGCCAGTAGCGAGACAGGGGGCGGAAATCAGCCCCAGCATTTT.

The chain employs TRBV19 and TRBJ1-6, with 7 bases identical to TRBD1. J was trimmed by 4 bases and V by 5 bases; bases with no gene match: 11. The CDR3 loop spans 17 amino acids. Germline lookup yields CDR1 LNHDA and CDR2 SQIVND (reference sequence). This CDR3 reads CASSPGIRQGYNSPLHF. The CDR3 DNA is TGTGCCAGTAGTCCCGGAATTAGACAGGGATATAATTCACCCCTCCACTTT.

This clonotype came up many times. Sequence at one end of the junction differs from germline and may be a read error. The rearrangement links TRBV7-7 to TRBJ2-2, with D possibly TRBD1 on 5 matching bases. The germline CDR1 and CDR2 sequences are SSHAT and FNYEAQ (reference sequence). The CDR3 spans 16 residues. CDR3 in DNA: TGTGCTAGCAGCCCTCGACAGAGAGTGGGCACCGGGGAGCTGTTTTTT. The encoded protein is CASSPRQRVGTGELFF.

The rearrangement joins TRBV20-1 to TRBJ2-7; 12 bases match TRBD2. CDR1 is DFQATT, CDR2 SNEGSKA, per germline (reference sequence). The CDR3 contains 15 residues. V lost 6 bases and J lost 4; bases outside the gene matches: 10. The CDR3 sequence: CSAQSLAGGRYEQYF. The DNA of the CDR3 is TGCAGTGCCCAGAGTCTAGCGGGAGGGAGATACGAGCAGTACTTC.

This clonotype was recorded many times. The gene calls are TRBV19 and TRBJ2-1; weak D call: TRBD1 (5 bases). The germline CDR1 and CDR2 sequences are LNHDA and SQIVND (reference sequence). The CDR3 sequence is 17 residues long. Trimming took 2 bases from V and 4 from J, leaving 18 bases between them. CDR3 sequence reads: CASSIIHSGMSYNEQFF. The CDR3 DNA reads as TGTGCCAGTAGTATAATCCACTCAGGGATGTCGTACAATGAGCAGTTCTTC.

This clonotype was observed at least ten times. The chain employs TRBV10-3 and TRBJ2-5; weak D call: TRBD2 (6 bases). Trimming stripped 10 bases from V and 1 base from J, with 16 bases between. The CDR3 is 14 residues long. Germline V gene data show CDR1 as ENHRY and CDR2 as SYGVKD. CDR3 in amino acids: CATQTRGGQETQYF. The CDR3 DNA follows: TGTGCCACTCAAACAAGGGGAGGCCAAGAGACCCAGTACTTC.

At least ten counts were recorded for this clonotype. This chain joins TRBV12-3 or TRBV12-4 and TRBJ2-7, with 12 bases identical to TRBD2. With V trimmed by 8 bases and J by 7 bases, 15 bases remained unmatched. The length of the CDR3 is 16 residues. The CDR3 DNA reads TGTGCCAGCTCTGCTCTAGCGGGAGGGCCAGTTAAAGAGCAGTACTTC. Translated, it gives CASSALAGGPVKEQYF.

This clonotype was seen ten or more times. The CDR3 here is CASGLEGSTEAFF. CDR3 DNA: TGTGCTAGTGGTTTGGAGGGATCCACTGAAGCTTTCTTT. J is TRBJ1-1 and V is TRBV12-5, with no clear D. Per the germline V gene, CDR1 is LGHNT and CDR2 is FRNRAP. The V and J ends lost 1 base and 4 bases respectively, with 7 bases between them. The CDR3 loop spans 13 amino acids.

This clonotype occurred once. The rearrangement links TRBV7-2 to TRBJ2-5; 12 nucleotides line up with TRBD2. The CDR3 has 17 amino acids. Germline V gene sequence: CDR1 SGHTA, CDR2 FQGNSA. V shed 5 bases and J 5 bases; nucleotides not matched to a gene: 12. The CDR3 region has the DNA TGTGCCAGCAGCCGAAGGACTAGCGGGACCACCGGGGAGACCCAGTACTTC. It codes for CASSRRTSGTTGETQYF.

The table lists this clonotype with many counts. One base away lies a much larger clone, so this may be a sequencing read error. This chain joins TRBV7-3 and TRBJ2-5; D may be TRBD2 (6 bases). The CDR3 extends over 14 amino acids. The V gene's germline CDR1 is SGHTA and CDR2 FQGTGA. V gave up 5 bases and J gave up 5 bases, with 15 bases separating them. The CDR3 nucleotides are TGTGCCAGCAGCGTGCAGGGAGGAGGGGAGACCCAGTACTTC. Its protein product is CASSVQGGGETQYF.

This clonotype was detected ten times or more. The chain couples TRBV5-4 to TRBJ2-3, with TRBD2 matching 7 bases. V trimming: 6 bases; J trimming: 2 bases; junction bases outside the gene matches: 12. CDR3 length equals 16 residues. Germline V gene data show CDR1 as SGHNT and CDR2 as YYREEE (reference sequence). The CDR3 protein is CASTHSGSRFTDTQYF. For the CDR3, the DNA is TGTGCCAGCACCCATAGCGGGTCCCGTTTCACAGATACGCAGTATTTT.

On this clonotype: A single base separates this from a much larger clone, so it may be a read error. The CDR3 nucleotides are TGTGCCTGCACCCTAGGGGGAGGGAGTAATGAAAAACTGTTTTTT. Its translation is CACTLGGGSNEKLFF. The chain links TRBV28 to TRBJ1-4; TRBD1 might be the D (6 bases). The CDR3 runs 15 residues. V dropped 11 bases and J dropped 4 bases, with 20 bases sitting between them. Germline lookup yields CDR1 MDHEN and CDR2 SYDVKM.

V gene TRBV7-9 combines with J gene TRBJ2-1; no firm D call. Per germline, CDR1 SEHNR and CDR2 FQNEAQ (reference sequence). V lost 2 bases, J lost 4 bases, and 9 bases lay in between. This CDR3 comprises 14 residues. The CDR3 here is CASSLNHRYNEQFF. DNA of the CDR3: TGTGCCAGCAGCTTAAATCACCGTTACAATGAGCAGTTCTTC.

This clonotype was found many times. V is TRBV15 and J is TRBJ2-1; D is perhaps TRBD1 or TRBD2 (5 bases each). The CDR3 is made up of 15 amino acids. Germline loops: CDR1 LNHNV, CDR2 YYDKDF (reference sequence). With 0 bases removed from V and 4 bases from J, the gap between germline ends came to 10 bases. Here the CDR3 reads CATSRDLEGYNEQFF. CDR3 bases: TGTGCCACCAGCAGAGATCTTGAGGGGTACAATGAGCAGTTCTTC.

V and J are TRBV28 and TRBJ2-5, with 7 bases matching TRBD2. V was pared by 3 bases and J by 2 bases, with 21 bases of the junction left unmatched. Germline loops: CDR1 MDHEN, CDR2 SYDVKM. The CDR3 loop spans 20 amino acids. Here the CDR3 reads CASSFSFALAGAGSQETQYF. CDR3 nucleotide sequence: TGTGCCAGCAGTTTCTCCTTCGCGCTCGCGGGAGCAGGTTCGCAAGAGACCCAGTACTTC. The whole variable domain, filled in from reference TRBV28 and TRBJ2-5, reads DVKVTQSSRYLVKRTGEKVFLECVQDMDHENMFWYRQDPGLGLRLIYFSYDVKMKEKGDIPEGYSVSREKKERFSLILESASTNQTSMYLCASSFSFALAGAGSQETQYFGPGTRLLVL.

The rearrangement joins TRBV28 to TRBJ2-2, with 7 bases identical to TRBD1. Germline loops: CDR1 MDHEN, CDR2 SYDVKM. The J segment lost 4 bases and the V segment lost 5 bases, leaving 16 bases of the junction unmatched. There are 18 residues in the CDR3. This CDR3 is CASSTSQFYRGITGELFF. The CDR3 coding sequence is TGTGCCAGCAGTACCTCTCAATTTTACAGGGGTATCACCGGGGAGCTGTTTTTT.

CDR3 region: CASGRANVLTF. For the CDR3, the DNA is TGTGCCAGCGGGAGGGCCAACGTCCTGACTTTC. The chain combines TRBV2 with TRBJ2-6; D remains ambiguous. Trimming took off 8 bases at V and 5 bases at J, with 4 bases between the two ends. The V gene's germline CDR1 is SNHLY and CDR2 FYNNEI. The CDR3 length is 11 residues.

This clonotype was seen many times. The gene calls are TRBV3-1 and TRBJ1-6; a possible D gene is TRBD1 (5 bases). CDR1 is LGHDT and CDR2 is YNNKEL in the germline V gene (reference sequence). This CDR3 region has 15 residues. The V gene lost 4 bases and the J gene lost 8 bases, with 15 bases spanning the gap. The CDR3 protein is CASSLRGIADSPLHF. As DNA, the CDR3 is TGTGCCAGCAGCCTAAGGGGAATTGCAGATTCACCCCTCCACTTT.

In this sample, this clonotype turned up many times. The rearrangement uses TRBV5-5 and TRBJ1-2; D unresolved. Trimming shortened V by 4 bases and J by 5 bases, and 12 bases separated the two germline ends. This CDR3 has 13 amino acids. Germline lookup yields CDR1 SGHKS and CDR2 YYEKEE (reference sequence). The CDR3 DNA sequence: TGTGCCAGCAGCGTCGGAGACGCGTATGGCTACACCTTC. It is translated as CASSVGDAYGYTF.

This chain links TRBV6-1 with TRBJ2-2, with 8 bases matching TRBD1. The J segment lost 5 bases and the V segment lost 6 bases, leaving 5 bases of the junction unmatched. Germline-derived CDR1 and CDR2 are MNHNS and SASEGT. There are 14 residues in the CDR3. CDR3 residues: CASRGQAETGELFF. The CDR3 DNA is TGTGCCAGCAGGGGACAGGCAGAGACCGGGGAGCTGTTTTTT.

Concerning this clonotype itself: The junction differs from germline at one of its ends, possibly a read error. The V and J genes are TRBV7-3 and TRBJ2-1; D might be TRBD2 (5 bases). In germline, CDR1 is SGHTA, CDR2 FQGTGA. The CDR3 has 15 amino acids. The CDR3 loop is CASAAGRAPSDEQSF. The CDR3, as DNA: TGTGCCAGCGCCGCCGGGCGGGCCCCATCCGATGAGCAGTCCTTC.

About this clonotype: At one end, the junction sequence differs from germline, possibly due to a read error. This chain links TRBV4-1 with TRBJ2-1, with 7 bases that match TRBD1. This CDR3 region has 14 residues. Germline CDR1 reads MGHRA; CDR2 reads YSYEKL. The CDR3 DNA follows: TGCGCCAGCAGCCACCAGACAGGGTTCGGTGAGCAGCTCTTC. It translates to CASSHQTGFGEQLF.

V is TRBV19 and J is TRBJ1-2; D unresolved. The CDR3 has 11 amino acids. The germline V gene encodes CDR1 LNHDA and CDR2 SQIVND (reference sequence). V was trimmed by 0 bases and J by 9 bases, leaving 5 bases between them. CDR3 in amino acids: CASSIEGCYTF. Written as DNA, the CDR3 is TGTGCCAGTAGTATAGAAGGGTGCTACACCTTC.

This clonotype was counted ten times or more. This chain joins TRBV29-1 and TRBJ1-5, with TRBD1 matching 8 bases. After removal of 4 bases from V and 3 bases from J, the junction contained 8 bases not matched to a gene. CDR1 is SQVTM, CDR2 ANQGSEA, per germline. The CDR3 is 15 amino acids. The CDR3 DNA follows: TGCAGCGTTGGGGTGGCAGGGGGCAACAATCAGCCCCAGCATTTT. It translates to CSVGVAGGNNQPQHF.

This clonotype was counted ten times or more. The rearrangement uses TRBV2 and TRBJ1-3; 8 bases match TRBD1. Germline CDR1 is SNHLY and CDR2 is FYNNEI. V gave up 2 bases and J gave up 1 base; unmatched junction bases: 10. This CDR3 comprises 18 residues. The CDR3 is CASSEYGQGARSGNTIYF. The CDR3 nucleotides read TGTGCCAGCAGTGAATACGGGCAGGGGGCTCGGTCTGGAAACACCATATATTTT.

CDR3 DNA sequence: TGTGCCAGCAGTTATACTGGGCTAATCACAAATGAGCAGTTCTTC. It encodes CASSYTGLITNEQFF. The V and J genes are TRBV7-9 and TRBJ2-1; the D is unclear. The CDR3 has 15 residues. Germline lookup yields CDR1 SEHNR and CDR2 FQNEAQ (reference sequence). V gave up 6 bases and J gave up 7 bases, with 19 bases separating them. The entire variable domain, with the rest obtained from reference TRBV7-9 and TRBJ2-1, is as follows: DTGVSQNPRHKITKRGQNVTFRCDPISEHNRLYWYRQTLGQGPEFLTYFQNEAQLEKSRLLSDRFSAERPKGSFSTLEIQRTEQGDSAMYLCASSYTGLITNEQFFGPGTRLTVL.

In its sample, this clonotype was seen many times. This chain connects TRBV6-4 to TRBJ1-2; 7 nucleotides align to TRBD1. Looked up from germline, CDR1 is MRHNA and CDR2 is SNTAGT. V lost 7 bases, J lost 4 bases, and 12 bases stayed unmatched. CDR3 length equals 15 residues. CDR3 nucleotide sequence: TGTGCCAGCAAGCGCGACCGGACAGGCAGCTATGGCTACACCTTC. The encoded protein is CASKRDRTGSYGYTF.

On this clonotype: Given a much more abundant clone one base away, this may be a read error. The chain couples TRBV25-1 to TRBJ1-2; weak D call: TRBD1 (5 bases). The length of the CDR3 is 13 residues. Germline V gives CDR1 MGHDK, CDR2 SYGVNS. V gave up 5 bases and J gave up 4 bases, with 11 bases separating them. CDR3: CASSPDSPYGYTF. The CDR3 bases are TGTGCCAGCAGTCCCGACAGTCCCTATGGCTACACCTTC.

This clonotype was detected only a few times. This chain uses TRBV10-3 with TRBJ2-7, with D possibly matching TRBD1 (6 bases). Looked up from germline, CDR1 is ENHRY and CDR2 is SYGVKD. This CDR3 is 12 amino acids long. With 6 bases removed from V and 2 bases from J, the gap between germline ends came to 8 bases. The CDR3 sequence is CAIRTGTYEQYF. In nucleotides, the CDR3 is TGTGCCATCAGGACAGGAACCTACGAGCAGTACTTC.